This T cell receptor beta chain was obtained from a study of T cells in localized non-small cell lung cancer. This CDR3 has 14 amino acids. Trimming cost V 0 bases and J 2 bases, with 7 bases left between them. Germline lookup yields CDR1 SGHRS and CDR2 YFSETQ. This table comes from immunoSEQ multiplex PCR, and its TCRdb copy is limited to in-frame clones, with some not included. The table includes about 70,000 clones, approximately 87% detected once. The clonotype originates from a male donor aged 60 or over with stage III squamous cell lung carcinoma. The genes are TRBV5-1 and TRBJ2-3, with D possibly called TRBD1 or TRBD2 (5 bases each). The sample in question was peripheral blood, obtained before any cancer treatment. DNA of the CDR3: TGCGCCAGCAGCTTGGGGGGGAACACAGATACGCAGTATTTT. It specifies CASSLGGNTDTQYF.